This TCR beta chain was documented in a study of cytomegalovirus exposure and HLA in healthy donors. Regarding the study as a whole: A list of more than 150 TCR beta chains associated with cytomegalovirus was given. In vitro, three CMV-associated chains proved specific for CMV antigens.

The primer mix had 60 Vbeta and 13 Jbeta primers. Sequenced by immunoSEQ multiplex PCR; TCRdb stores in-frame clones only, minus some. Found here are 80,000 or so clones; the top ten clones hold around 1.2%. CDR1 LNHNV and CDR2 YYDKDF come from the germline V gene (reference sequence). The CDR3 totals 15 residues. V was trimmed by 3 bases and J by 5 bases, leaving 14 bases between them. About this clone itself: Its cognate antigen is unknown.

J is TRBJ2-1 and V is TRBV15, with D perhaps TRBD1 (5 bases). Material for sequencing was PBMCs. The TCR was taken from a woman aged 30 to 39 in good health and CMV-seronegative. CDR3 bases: TGTGCCACCAGCAGCAGGGCCTCCTACGACAATGAGCAGTTCTTC. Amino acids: CATSSRASYDNEQFF. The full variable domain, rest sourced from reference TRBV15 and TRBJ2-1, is DAMVIQNPRYQVTQFGKPVTLSCSQTLNHNVMYWYQQKSSQAPKLLFHYYDKDFNNEADTPDNFQSRRPNTSFCFLDIRSPGLGDTAMYLCATSSRASYDNEQFFGPGTRLTVL.